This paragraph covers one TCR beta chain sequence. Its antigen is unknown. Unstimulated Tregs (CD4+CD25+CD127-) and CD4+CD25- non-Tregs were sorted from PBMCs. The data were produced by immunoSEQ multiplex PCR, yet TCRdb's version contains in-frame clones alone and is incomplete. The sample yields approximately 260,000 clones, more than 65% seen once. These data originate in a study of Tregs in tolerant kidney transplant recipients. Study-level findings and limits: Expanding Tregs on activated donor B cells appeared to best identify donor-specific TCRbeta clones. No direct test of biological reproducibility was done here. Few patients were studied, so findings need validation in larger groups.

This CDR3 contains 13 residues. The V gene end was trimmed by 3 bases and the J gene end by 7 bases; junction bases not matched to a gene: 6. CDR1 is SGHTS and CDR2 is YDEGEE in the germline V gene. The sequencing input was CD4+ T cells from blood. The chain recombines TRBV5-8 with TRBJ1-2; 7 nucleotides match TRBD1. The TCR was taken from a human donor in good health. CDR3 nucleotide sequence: TGTGCCAGCAGCTGGGCCGGGACAGCTGGCTACACCTTC. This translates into CASSWAGTAGYTF.